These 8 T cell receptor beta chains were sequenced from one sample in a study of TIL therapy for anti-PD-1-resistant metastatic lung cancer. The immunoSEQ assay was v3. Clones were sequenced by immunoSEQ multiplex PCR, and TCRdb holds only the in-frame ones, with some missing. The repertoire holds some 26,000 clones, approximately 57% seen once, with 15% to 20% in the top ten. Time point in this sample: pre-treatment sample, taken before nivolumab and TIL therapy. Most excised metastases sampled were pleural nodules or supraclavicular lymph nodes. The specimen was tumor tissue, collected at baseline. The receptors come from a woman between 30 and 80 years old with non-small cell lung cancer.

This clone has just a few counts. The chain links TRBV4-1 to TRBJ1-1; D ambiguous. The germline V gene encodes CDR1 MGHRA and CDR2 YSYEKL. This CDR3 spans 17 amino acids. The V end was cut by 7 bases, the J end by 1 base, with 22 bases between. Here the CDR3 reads CASKIQDPDPSNTEAFF. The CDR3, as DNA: TGCGCCAGCAAGATCCAAGATCCAGATCCTTCGAACACTGAAGCTTTCTTT.

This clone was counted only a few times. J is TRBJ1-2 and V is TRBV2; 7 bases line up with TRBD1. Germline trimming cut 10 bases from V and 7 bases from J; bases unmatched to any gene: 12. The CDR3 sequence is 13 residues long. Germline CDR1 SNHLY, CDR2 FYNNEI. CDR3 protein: CATQGEGATGYTF. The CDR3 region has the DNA TGTGCCACCCAGGGGGAGGGGGCGACTGGCTACACCTTC.

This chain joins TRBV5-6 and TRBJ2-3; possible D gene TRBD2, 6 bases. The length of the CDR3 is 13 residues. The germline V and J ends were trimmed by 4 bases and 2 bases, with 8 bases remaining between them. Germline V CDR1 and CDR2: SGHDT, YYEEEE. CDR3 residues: CASSGGDTDTQYF. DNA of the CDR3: TGTGCCAGCAGCGGAGGGGACACAGATACGCAGTATTTT.

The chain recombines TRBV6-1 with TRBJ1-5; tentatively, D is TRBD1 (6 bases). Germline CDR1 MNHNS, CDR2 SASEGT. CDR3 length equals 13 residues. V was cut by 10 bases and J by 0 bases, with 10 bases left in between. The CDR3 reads CAIRDISNQPQHF. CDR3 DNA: TGTGCCATCCGGGACATTAGCAATCAGCCCCAGCATTTT.

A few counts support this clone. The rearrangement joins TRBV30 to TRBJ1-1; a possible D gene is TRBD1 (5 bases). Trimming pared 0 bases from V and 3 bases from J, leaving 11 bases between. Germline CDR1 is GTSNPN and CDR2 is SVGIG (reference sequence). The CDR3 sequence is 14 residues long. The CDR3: CAWSVWGVDTEAFF. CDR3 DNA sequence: TGTGCCTGGAGTGTCTGGGGGGTGGACACTGAAGCTTTCTTT.

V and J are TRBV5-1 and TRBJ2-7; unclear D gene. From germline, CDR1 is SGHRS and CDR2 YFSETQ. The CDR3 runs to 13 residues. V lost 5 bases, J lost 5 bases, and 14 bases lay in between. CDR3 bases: TGCGCCAGCAGGTCGAGTGAGACCAACGAGCAGTACTTC. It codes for CASRSSETNEQYF.

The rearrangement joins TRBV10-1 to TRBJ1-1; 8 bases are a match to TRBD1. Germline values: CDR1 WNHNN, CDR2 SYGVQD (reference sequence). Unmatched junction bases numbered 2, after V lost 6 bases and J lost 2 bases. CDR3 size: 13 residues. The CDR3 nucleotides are TGCGCCAGCAGGACAGGGGATAACACTGAAGCTTTCTTT. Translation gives CASRTGDNTEAFF.

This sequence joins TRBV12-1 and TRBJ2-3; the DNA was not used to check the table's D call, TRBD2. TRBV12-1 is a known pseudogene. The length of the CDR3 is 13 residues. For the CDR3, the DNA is TGTGCCAGCAGACGCGACTGGACAGATACGCAGTATTTT. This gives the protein CASRRDWTDTQYF.